This T cell receptor (beta chain) was obtained from a study of human thymus T cells (dated by TCRdb to the early 2020s). Context from the whole study: The study used roughly eight infant thymus samples plus four related peripheral blood samples to characterize TCR alpha and beta repertoires. Donor ages ranging from roughly 6 to 244 days were recorded, and more than 5 male and a couple of female infants were included in the cohort.

Thymus tissue was collected as surgical resects that were removed during corrective cardiac surgery. In Finland, the donors were immunologically healthy infants who were having open corrective cardiac surgery for congenital heart defects. Thymocytes were mechanically released from the tissue and were stored as pellets of roughly 9-31 million cells at -70 degrees C. A QIAsymphony instrument was used to extract genomic DNA from the frozen cell pellets. General conclusions and limits of the study: According to the related research, thymic TCR repertoires were highly overlapping among unrelated individuals. On average, thymus samples yielded about 730,000 unique TCRB clonotypes, whereas blood samples yielded about 80,000. Both the thymic and the peripheral blood repertoires appeared to show biased V and J gene segment usage.

The immunoSEQ multiplex PCR assay was used to amplify the TCRB and TCRAD loci from a standardized quantity of quality-controlled genomic DNA. The amplicons spanned the V(D)J region and were long enough to cover the CDR3 and allow V and J genes to be identified. Amplicon sequencing was performed on an Illumina platform through the commercial immunoSEQ service. As for the authors' bioinformatics: Primer bias and sequencing errors were corrected as previously described, and TCRAD and TCRB were defined on the basis of the IMGT database. The repertoires were analysed using immunoSEQ Analyzer 3.0 and VDJTools for basic statistics, V/J segment usage, diversity estimates, rarefaction and pairwise overlap. Chao1, ChaoE, Efron-Thisted, Shannon and inverse Simpson indices were used to estimate diversity, which was also estimated on datasets down-sampled to the smallest sample. Repertoire overlap was assessed by strict matching of CDR3 nucleotide sequence, V gene and J gene, and clustering was done by Jaccard-based multidimensional scaling. TCRdb re-hosts the immuneACCESS table, in-frame sequences only. Its copies lack some clones; in the studies checked, an unresolved V gene accounts for under half of them, and the cause for the rest is not known. The V and J calls and clone size come from that table; D and trimming were worked out from the DNA. The sample includes about 78,000 clones, with approximately 96% observed a single time. 0.025% to 0.04% of the sample goes to the ten largest clones.

For CDR1 and CDR2, the germline V gene lists SGHRS and YFSETQ. Ends trimmed: V by 4 bases, J by 0 bases; bases unmatched to a gene: 23. The CDR3, cysteine through phenylalanine, is 22 amino acids long. This entry keeps only the CDR3 DNA: 66 bases, framed from base 1. As regards this clone: Its antigen has not been determined. Per-base qualities were not stored, and no clone one base away is much larger.

The chain employs TRBV5-1 and TRBJ2-4; TRBD1 matches 9 bases in the middle. The sequenced sample consisted of thymus tissue. The clonotype originates from a boy younger than two with a congenital heart defect but otherwise immunologically healthy. The nucleotide sequence reads as follows: TGCGCCAGCAGCCTTGGAAGAGGCAGTGGGACAGGGCGCCCGGGAGCCAAAAACATTCAGTACTTC. Translated, it gives CASSLGRGSGTGRPGAKNIQYF.